A single sample gave rise to the 4 T cell receptor beta chains below, sequenced in a study of T cell repertoires in cytomegalovirus infection. A single record per CDR3 protein comes from TCRdb applying MiXCR to the reads. The sample lists under 150,000 distinct CDR3 sequences; 30% were seen once. The antigens for these receptors are not known. The specimen comprised CD8+ T cells from cultured PBMCs, sampled from culture after CMV antigen stimulation. The receptors were sampled from a human donor in good health (CMV status not recorded). Some clones in this sample may be carry-over from other donors' samples.

In this sample, this clonotype turned up many times. The chain links TRBV3-1 to TRBJ2-1; TRBD2 matches at 11 bases. Germline-derived CDR1 and CDR2 are LGHDT and YNNKEL (reference sequence). The CDR3 is made up of 19 amino acids. J was trimmed by 0 bases and V by 1 base; bases with no gene match: 8. In nucleotides, the CDR3 is TGTGCCAGCAGCCAAGGTGCTAGCGGGGGGACCACCTCCTACAATGAGCAGTTCTTC. Translation: CASSQGASGGTTSYNEQFF.

The chain combines TRBV5-1 with TRBJ2-5; 13 positions agree with TRBD2. The CDR3 totals 18 residues. Germline trimming cut 0 bases from V and 1 base from J; bases unmatched to any gene: 6. Germline lookup yields CDR1 SGHRS and CDR2 YFSETQ. The CDR3 here is CASSLGLAGGFLQETQYF. CDR3 bases: TGCGCCAGCAGCTTGGGACTAGCGGGGGGTTTCCTCCAAGAGACCCAGTACTTC.

The V call is TRBV15, the J call TRBJ2-1, with 8 positions matching TRBD1. The germline V gene encodes CDR1 LNHNV and CDR2 YYDKDF (reference sequence). The trim removed 4 bases at V and 3 bases at J, leaving 5 bases unmatched. The CDR3 is made up of 15 amino acids. The CDR3 sequence is CATSIRGPIYNEQFF. The CDR3 DNA reads as TGTGCCACCAGCATCAGGGGGCCGATCTACAATGAGCAGTTCTTC.

This sequence joins TRBV28 and TRBJ2-3; D is perhaps TRBD1 or TRBD2 (6 bases each). Trimming stripped 4 bases from V and 2 bases from J, with 10 bases between. The CDR3 runs 14 residues. Germline V gives CDR1 MDHEN, CDR2 SYDVKM. CDR3 sequence: CASSWGALTDTQYF. The CDR3 DNA reads as TGTGCCAGCAGTTGGGGGGCCCTCACAGATACGCAGTATTTT.